The clone carrying this T cell receptor (beta chain) was counted once. The data belong to a study of blood T cell repertoires in COVID-19. The table came from immunoSEQ multiplex PCR; TCRdb's copy has only in-frame clones and leaves some out. The sample consists of over 70,000 clones, about 86% of them appearing once. The specimen sequenced was peripheral blood. This TCR was recovered from a human donor in a cohort sampled during active COVID-19.

CDR3 residues: CASSGPLSRTGGSGANVLTF. CDR3 in DNA: TGTGCCAGCAGCGGGCCTTTATCCAGGACAGGGGGATCTGGGGCCAACGTCCTGACTTTC. The chain has TRBV9 and TRBJ2-6, with 10 bases identical to TRBD1. CDR3 length: 20 residues. V lost 3 bases, J lost 1 base, and 13 bases stayed unmatched. Per germline, CDR1 SGDLS and CDR2 YYNGEE.